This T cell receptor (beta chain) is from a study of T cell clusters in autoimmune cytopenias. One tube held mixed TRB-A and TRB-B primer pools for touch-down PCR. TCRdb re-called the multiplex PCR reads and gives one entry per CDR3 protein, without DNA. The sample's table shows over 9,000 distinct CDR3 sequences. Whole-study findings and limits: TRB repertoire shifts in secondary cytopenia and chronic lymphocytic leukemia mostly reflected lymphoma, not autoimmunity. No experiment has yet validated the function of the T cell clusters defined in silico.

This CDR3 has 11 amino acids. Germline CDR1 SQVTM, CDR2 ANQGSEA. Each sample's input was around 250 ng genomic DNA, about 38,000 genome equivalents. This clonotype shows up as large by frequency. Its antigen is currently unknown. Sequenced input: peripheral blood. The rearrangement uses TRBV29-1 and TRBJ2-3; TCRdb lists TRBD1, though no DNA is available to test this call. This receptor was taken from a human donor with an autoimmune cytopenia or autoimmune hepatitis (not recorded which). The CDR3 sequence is CSVVGGDTQYF.